The TCR beta chain described here comes from a study of cytomegalovirus exposure and HLA in healthy donors (dated by TCRdb to between 2016 and 2019). For context, the study as a whole: In an earlier analysis of under 750 of the donors, 276 Gb of sequence data and 117 million unique TCR beta sequences from roughly 190 million T cells were reported. Approximately 310 gigabases of sequencing data and around 85 million unique TCR sequences made up an early release that covered approximately 700 HLA-typed donors. Among the approximately 400 genotyped donors, 81% belonged to the genetic ancestry cluster associated with self-reported Caucasian donors. The study aimed to test whether cataloging public T cell receptors could reveal signatures of past pathogen exposure. The study used immunosequencing to profile the T cell repertoires of approximately 690 subjects and linked those repertoires to cytomegalovirus serostatus. A separate validation cohort of 100 to 150 different subjects was used in addition to the approximately 640-subject first cohort. To predict cytomegalovirus infection status, the study combined high-throughput TCR immunosequencing, statistical association of individual TCRs with disease status, and machine learning. To study patterns of TCR occurrence, a later analysis re-analyzed previously published TCR beta repertoires from under 750 donors and added high-resolution HLA genotyping. The later analysis used no new phenotypic data to find candidate immune exposures, relying instead on TCR beta sequences and their occurrence across donors. In an earlier analysis of 587 of the donors, high-throughput TCR beta sequencing was used to judge whether each TCR beta V gene segment behaved as functional or pseudogenic. Donor age, sex, ethnicity and CMV serostatus were collected together with the repertoire data. A later genetic analysis took genome-wide SNP genotypes for about 55% of the 666 donors and used that subset as a discovery cohort. All discovery cohort repertoires had been generated using a single sequencing platform. Class I and class II HLA loci were covered by the typing at four-digit resolution. Typing coverage differed by locus: A, B, C, DRB1 and DQB1 were typed in about 629-640 donors, DQA1 in approximately 520, DPA1 in around 610, and DPB1 in just under 490. Roughly five DR-DQ haplotypes were handled as single units for association and clustering because linkage in the cohort was strong. On average, 235,054 unique TCR beta nucleotide sequences were sequenced per donor among 350 to 400 genotyped donors of the cohort, with 15% to 20% of those sequences being non-productive.

Points on this clone: It has no known antigen specificity. No much larger clone is present one base from it, and per-base qualities are unavailable. Other nucleotide sequences from this sample produce the same CDR3.

Including the terminal cysteine and phenylalanine, the CDR3 comprises 14 residues. The kept DNA is CDR3 alone, 42 bases in frame from the first base. CDR1 and CDR2 are read off the germline V gene as MNHEY and SVGAGI. Trimming removed 6 bases from V and 3 bases from J, leaving 13 bases between the germline ends. The paper's findings and limits, for the study overall: The authors suggested that the approach could potentially be generalized to other disease states and immunological phenotypes. In a later genetic analysis, a missense DCLRE1C variant was associated with V-gene and J-gene trimming of TCR beta chains, and the association was replicated in an independent cohort. The study listed 164 TCR beta chains as associated with cytomegalovirus. Presence/absence analyses assumed roughly uniform sequencing depth across donors, an assumption that may not hold. In a later analysis, several top co-occurrence clusters were reported to appear linked to parvovirus B19, influenza, CMV and Epstein-Barr virus. The classifier was reported to diagnose cytomegalovirus status with high specificity and sensitivity in both the original and validation cohorts. In a later analysis, some 17,000 TCR beta sequences were associated with specific HLA alleles at a false discovery rate of 0.05. In vitro tests confirmed that a few of the cytomegalovirus-associated TCR beta chains recognize cytomegalovirus antigens. HLA typing was unavailable for some donors at each locus, so association tests used only the typed subset. Broadly in line with IMGT annotations, most TCR beta V segments showed up in productive rearrangements about 87% or about 30% of the time in an earlier analysis of several hundred of the donors. Because the 87-base-pair reads could not distinguish some IMGT-functional V segments, including TRBV6-2 and TRBV6-3, those segments were excluded. In this cohort, only TCR beta chains were sequenced, and detectable features were limited by the absence of alpha or paired-chain data. A later analysis found that most CMV-associated TCR beta chains appeared HLA-restricted, with HLA associations seemingly driven largely by CMV exposure. A further reported finding was that TCR beta sequences accurately predicted the HLA-A and HLA-B alleles for most subjects in the first cohort. Around 16 rarely observed V segments, including chromosome 9 orphons, were excluded from the earlier analysis of about 610 of the donors because counts were too low. While some public TCRs were present in many individuals, most TCR sequences turned up only very rarely across donors. For the cohort, immune exposure information was limited to CMV serostatus. Assigning TCR associations to individual alleles was difficult when HLA alleles, especially DR and DQ, strongly co-occurred. According to a later analysis, TCR association rates differed among HLA loci, with DRB1 alleles showing the most associated TCRs and HLA-C alleles showing the fewest. The sequencing pipeline was judged likely to have produced a cluster of highly shared sequence variants as a technical artifact. In a later genetic analysis, fewer N-insertions in productive TCRs were reported among donors in an Asian-associated ancestry cluster than the roughly 700-donor mean. Correlated functional status among segregating V segments might be attributable to linkage disequilibrium, but an unknown experimental factor could not be ruled out. In a later analysis, HLA-associated TCR beta chains were found to be more clonally expanded and to have lower generation probabilities than equally common non-associated chains.

The cohort was made up of roughly 670 healthy bone marrow donors. At the time of sampling, all cohort members were nominally healthy, though unrecorded immune exposures were likely present. The donor was CMV seropositive and belonged to the group of around 300 seropositive cohort members. Each donor provided a peripheral blood sample, and peripheral blood mononuclear cells were used for TCR beta sequencing. The Qiagen DNeasy Blood Extraction Kit was used to extract genomic DNA from the blood cell samples. Library creation used the immunoSEQ multiplex PCR assay. For the multiplex PCR, a mixture combining 60 forward primers for TCR Vbeta segments and 13 reverse primers for TCR Jbeta segments was used. A multiplex PCR assay on genomic DNA amplified the CDR3 region of rearranged TCR beta genes. The amplified TCR beta libraries were sequenced on the Illumina HiSeq System as 87-base-pair reads. On the authors' methods: Across the 640 or so repertoires, a later analysis counted roughly 84 million unique TCR beta chains, roughly 11 million of which were shared by at least two donors. Raw reads were error-corrected and collapsed into unique sequences by a nearest-neighbor algorithm in which closely related sequences were merged to remove PCR and sequencing errors. Alignment of CDR3 sequences to IMGT reference sequences was used to assign V, D and J gene segments. For a sequence to be retained, a match of at least six nucleotides was required to both a V gene segment and a J gene segment. Rearrangements were classified as productive when the CDR3 lacked stop codons and remained in frame with V and J, and all other rearrangements were classified as non-productive. CDR3 was defined according to IMGT convention as the region running from the second conserved V-encoded cysteine to the conserved J-encoded phenylalanine. In an earlier analysis of roughly 580 of the donors, sequences lacking an unambiguous match to a single V gene segment were excluded. In an earlier analysis of approximately 560 of the donors, a V segment was called functional when productive rearrangements were above 56.7%, and segregating when the standard deviation between donors exceeded 5%. A statistical classification framework was built for diagnosing cytomegalovirus status from the catalog of TCR beta chain sequences. A later analysis assigned V and J genes by comparing TCR nucleotide sequences with IMGT/GENE-DB human TR gene sequences. A later analysis assigned CDR3 sequences and most-parsimonious VDJ recombination scenarios with the TCRdist pipeline. In a later analysis, each TCR beta chain was defined by its CDR3 amino acid sequence together with its V-gene family, and reads lacking a unique V-gene family were excluded. As a way to deal with suspected cross-contamination and a sequencing artifact, a later analysis dropped under 600 nucleotide sequences that were highly shared and had low generation probability. In a later analysis, a clonal expansion index was calculated for each public chain from normalized within-repertoire ranks of inferred template counts. Generation probabilities in a later analysis came from a VDJ recombination model fitted to out-of-frame rearrangements, and those results were checked against IGoR. Hypergeometric tests were used in a later analysis to score TCR-TCR, TCR-HLA and TCR-CMV co-occurrence, with a repertoire-size bias correction applied to the TCR pairs. To estimate false discovery rates, a later analysis permuted the HLA or CMV assignments 20 times. In a later analysis, co-occurring TCRs were grouped with DBSCAN, and TCRdist sequence similarity was added when clustering was performed within HLA-allele-positive subsets. Co-occurrence clustering excluded repertoires with fewer than 30,000 or more than 120,000 public chains, plus five with anomalous nucleotide sharing. TCRdb took this table from immuneACCESS and kept in-frame rearrangements with V and J called. Such tables lack part of the clones; where checked against another copy, unresolved V genes explain under half of the gap, and the rest is unexplained. From that table come the V and J calls and clone size; the DNA was used to work out D and trimming. This sample comprises some 140,000 clones, 65% to 85% of them detected only once. The leading ten clones occupy around 5.6% of the sample.

The chain couples TRBV6-5 to TRBJ2-3; a tentative D match to TRBD2 spans 6 bases. This TCR derives from a middle-aged woman in good health and CMV-seropositive. Sequencing was done on a sample of PBMCs. The sequence in DNA is TGTGCCAGCAGGCCGGGAGTTGGTACAGATACGCAGTATTTT. Translated, it reads CASRPGVGTDTQYF.